The entry below gives a single TCR beta chain sequence along with its context. As yet, its antigen is unknown. Sequencing used immunoSEQ multiplex PCR; TCRdb keeps in-frame clones, though not all of them. This sample has around 76,000 clones; approximately 85% occur once, and the top ten carry 0.77%. Germline CDR1 KGHSY, CDR2 FQNENV. V shed 0 bases and J shed 1 base, with 13 bases lying between them. There are 17 residues in the CDR3. The sample is drawn from a study of a mutant IDH1 vaccine in newly diagnosed glioma. Across the whole study: Mean patient age was around 40 years; 62.5% were male and around 40% female.

Time point of the sample: week 23, last vaccination. Vaccinated patients received 300 ug of mutant IDH1 20-mer peptide per dose, with topical imiquimod. The V call is TRBV16, the J call TRBJ2-1; D is unresolved. The clonotype comes from a woman in her forties or fifties with glioma. Material: PBMCs, obtained from a glioma patient whose treatment included an IDH1 peptide vaccine. CDR3 in DNA: TGTGCCAGCAGCCAATCGTATGCCAGCCTTTCCTACAATGAGCAGTTCTTC. It is translated as CASSQSYASLSYNEQFF.